Listed here are 15 T cell receptor beta chains from one sample, sequenced in a study of response to subunit inactivated influenza vaccine. MiXCR, applied by TCRdb to the RT-PCR reads, yields one record per CDR3 protein. This table has more than 700,000 distinct CDR3 sequences, 21% appearing once. This specimen consisted of PBMCs from blood, obtained more than 4 days after vaccination. The receptor set was obtained from a man aged 45-65 years who received an inactivated influenza vaccine.

The sample holds a few counts of this clonotype. The J gene is TRBJ2-3, the V gene TRBV12-3 or TRBV12-4; D may be TRBD2 (6 bases). Deletions cut 5 bases from V and 5 bases from J, with 14 bases between. The CDR3 has 14 residues. CDR3 nucleotide sequence: TGTGCCAGCAGTCCCCACCCGGGAGTAGATACGCAGTATTTT. It specifies CASSPHPGVDTQYF.

The CDR3 loop is CASSPHGARYTGELFF. The CDR3 DNA reads as TGTGCCAGCAGCCCCCACGGGGCGCGATACACCGGGGAGCTGTTTTTT. The chain combines TRBV28 with TRBJ2-2; the D gene could be TRBD1 or TRBD2 (5 bases each). The CDR3 extends over 16 amino acids. Between the trimmed V and J ends, which lost 6 bases and 3 bases, there was a span of 17 bases. Germline V gene data show CDR1 as MDHEN and CDR2 as SYDVKM.

This clonotype appeared a few times. This CDR3 reads CASSRGSGYTF. DNA of the CDR3: TGTGCCAGCAGTAGGGGGTCAGGCTACACCTTC. The chain employs TRBV12-3 or TRBV12-4 and TRBJ1-2, with D possibly matching TRBD1 (6 bases). The CDR3 length is 11 residues. V was trimmed by 5 bases and J by 8 bases, leaving 9 bases between them.

V gene TRBV12-3 or TRBV12-4 combines with J gene TRBJ1-5; D remains unclear. Deletions cut 6 bases from V and 9 bases from J, with 18 bases between. The CDR3 runs 14 residues. The CDR3: CASSRGPLRLPQHF. The CDR3 bases are TGTGCCAGCAGCCGTGGACCGCTACGGCTGCCCCAGCATTTT.

In this sample, this clonotype turned up a few times. This chain connects TRBV29-1 to TRBJ1-2; 7 bases match TRBD1. CDR1 and CDR2 from the germline V gene are SQVTM and ANQGSEA. The trim removed 4 bases at V and 8 bases at J, leaving 13 bases unmatched. The CDR3 consists of 14 residues. The CDR3, as DNA: TGCAGCGTTGGTGAGAGACAGGGTGAAGACGGCTACACCTTC. Its protein is CSVGERQGEDGYTF.

This rearrangement joins TRBV11-2 to TRBJ2-1, with 10 bases that match TRBD2. There are 16 residues in the CDR3. From germline, CDR1 is SGHAT and CDR2 FQNNGV. J gave up 6 bases and V 0 bases, and 5 bases lay outside the gene matches. CDR3 in amino acids: CASSLDPLAGRNEQFF. CDR3 sequence (DNA): TGTGCCAGCAGCTTAGATCCACTAGCGGGGCGCAATGAGCAGTTCTTC. The full variable domain, completed using reference TRBV11-2 and TRBJ2-1, is EAGVAQSPRYKIIEKRQSVAFWCNPISGHATLYWYQQILGQGPKLLIQFQNNGVVDDSQLPKDRFSAERLKGVDSTLKIQPAKLEDSAVYLCASSLDPLAGRNEQFFGPGTRLTVL.

The chain links TRBV12-3 or TRBV12-4 to TRBJ2-7, with 12 bases that match TRBD2. CDR3 length: 14 amino acids. Trimming cost V 5 bases and J 2 bases; bases outside gene matches: 1. The CDR3 sequence is CASSTSGGPYEQYF. The CDR3 DNA reads TGTGCCAGCAGTACTAGCGGGGGGCCCTACGAGCAGTACTTC.

The chain combines TRBV5-5 with TRBJ2-7; unclear D gene. Germline values: CDR1 SGHKS, CDR2 YYEKEE (reference sequence). Trimming removed 0 bases at V and 0 bases at J, with 7 bases between. The CDR3 loop spans 14 amino acids. In nucleotides, the CDR3 is TGTGCCAGCAGCTTGGGCGAGTTCTCCTACGAGCAGTACTTC. The encoded protein is CASSLGEFSYEQYF. The whole variable domain, remainder taken from reference TRBV5-5 and TRBJ2-7, is DAGVTQSPTHLIKTRGQQVTLRCSPISGHKSVSWYQQVLGQGPQFIFQYYEKEERGRGNFPDRFSARQFPNYSSELNVNALLLGDSALYLCASSLGEFSYEQYFGPGTRLTVT.

The chain recombines TRBV10-3 with TRBJ1-1; weak D call: TRBD1 (5 bases). Germline V CDR1 and CDR2: ENHRY, SYGVKD. V lost 7 bases and J lost 1, with 10 bases in between. The CDR3 is 13 amino acids. CDR3 sequence: CAITGGTNTEAFF. CDR3 DNA sequence: TGTGCCATCACCGGAGGGACGAACACTGAAGCTTTCTTT.

Remarks on this clonotype: Germline is not matched at one junction end, which may reflect a read error. The CDR3, as DNA: TGTGTCAGCAGTTTGACTAGCGGAAACACCGGGGAGCTGTTTTTT. Translated: CVSSLTSGNTGELFF. The chain is built from TRBV12-3 or TRBV12-4 and TRBJ2-2; TRBD2 aligns across 9 bases. The CDR3 has 15 residues.

The gene calls are TRBV10-3 and TRBJ2-7, with 8 bases lining up with TRBD2. Trimming cost V 1 base and J 6 bases; bases outside gene matches: 8. The germline CDR1 and CDR2 sequences are ENHRY and SYGVKD. This CDR3 contains 15 residues. The CDR3 protein is CAISELAGRLAEQYF. The CDR3 DNA reads as TGTGCCATCAGTGAGTTAGCGGGGAGGTTGGCCGAGCAGTACTTC.

This clonotype has more than one count but fewer than ten. The chain couples TRBV25-1 to TRBJ2-1; the match to TRBD2 covers 8 bases. Germline V gives CDR1 MGHDK, CDR2 SYGVNS. CDR3 length equals 13 residues. The V segment lost 11 bases and the J segment 0 bases; nucleotides outside the gene matches: 3. CDR3 loop: CASGGGSYNEQFF. The CDR3 bases are TGTGCCTCGGGGGGGGGCTCCTACAATGAGCAGTTCTTC.

The J gene is TRBJ2-5, the V gene TRBV5-1; 7 bases are shared with TRBD2. Germline CDR1 SGHRS, CDR2 YFSETQ. The ends lost 3 bases at V and 3 bases at J; junction bases unmatched: 11. The CDR3 has 16 residues. DNA of the CDR3: TGCGCCAGCAGCTCCCCCCCAGGTCGGGGGGAAGAGACCCAGTACTTC. Its protein product is CASSSPPGRGEETQYF. The whole variable domain, filled in from reference TRBV5-1 and TRBJ2-5, reads KAGVTQTPRYLIKTRGQQVTLSCSPISGHRSVSWYQQTPGQGLQFLFEYFSETQRNKGNFPGRFSGRQFSNSRSEMNVSTLELGDSALYLCASSSPPGRGEETQYFGPGTRLLVL.

The rearrangement joins TRBV11-2 to TRBJ1-6; no clear D. CDR3 size: 15 residues. Deletions cut 5 bases from V and 7 bases from J, with 15 bases between. Germline assignment: CDR1 SGHAT and CDR2 FQNNGV. CDR3 bases: TGTGCCAGCAGCCTAGGAAACACAAGGAATTCACCCCTCCACTTT. Its protein product is CASSLGNTRNSPLHF.

The chain uses TRBV5-6 and TRBJ1-5; D call uncertain. The CDR3 length is 16 residues. V was trimmed by 1 base and J by 0 bases, leaving 11 bases between them. CDR1 is SGHDT, CDR2 YYEEEE, per germline. The CDR3 bases are TGTGCCAGCAGCTTGCATCAGACCTATAGCAATCAGCCCCAGCATTTT. Its protein product is CASSLHQTYSNQPQHF.